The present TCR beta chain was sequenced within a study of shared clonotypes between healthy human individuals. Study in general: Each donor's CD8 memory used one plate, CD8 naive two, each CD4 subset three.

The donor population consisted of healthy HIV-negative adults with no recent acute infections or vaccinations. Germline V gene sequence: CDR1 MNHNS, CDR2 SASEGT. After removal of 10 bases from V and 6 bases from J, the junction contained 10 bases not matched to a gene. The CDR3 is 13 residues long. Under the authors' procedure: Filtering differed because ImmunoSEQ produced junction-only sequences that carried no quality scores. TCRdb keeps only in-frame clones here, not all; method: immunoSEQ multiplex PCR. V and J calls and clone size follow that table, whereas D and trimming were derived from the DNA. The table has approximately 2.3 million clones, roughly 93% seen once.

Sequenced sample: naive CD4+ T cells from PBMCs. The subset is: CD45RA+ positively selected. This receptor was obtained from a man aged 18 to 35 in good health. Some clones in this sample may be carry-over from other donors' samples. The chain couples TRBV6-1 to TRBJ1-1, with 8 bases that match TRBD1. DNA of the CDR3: TGTGCCACCAGAGGACAGGGAGGCTCTGAAGCTTTCTTT. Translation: CATRGQGGSEAFF.